The rows below give T cell receptor beta chains drawn from one sample of a study of PD-1 blockade in mismatch repair-deficient tumors. Clones were sequenced by immunoSEQ multiplex PCR, and TCRdb holds only the in-frame ones, with some missing. The sample lists some 130,000 clones; 88% were seen once. Here the sequenced sample was peripheral blood, taken 70 to 73 weeks after starting pembrolizumab. The receptors shown here come from an adult with mismatch repair-deficient cancer. Both conserved end residues are part of each CDR3. The D gene is left open where the match is weak. The listing skips clone size in some rows; elsewhere it reads once, few, many or a size class.

CDR3 DNA	CDR3 protein	V gene	clone size	D gene	J gene
TGCAGCGTTGCTACCGGAGGGACAGGGGACTACGAGCAGTACTTC	CSVATGGTGDYEQYF	TRBV29-1	-	TRBD1	TRBJ2-7
TGTGCCAGCAGCTTAGACACAGGGTTCGAGCAGTACTTC	CASSLDTGFEQYF	TRBV7-2	-	-	TRBJ2-7
TGTGCCAGCAGCTTCGACACGGATACCTACGAGCAGTACTTC	CASSFDTDTYEQYF	TRBV7-2	-	-	TRBJ2-7
TGTGCCTGGAGCGGGGGAGAGCGAGAGACCCAGTACTTC	CAWSGGERETQYF	TRBV30	-	-	TRBJ2-5
TGTGCCAGTAGGAAGACAGTTTACCCAACTAATGAAAAACTGTTTTTT	CASRKTVYPTNEKLFF	TRBV19	-	-	TRBJ1-4
TGCGCCAGCAGCCCCCGGGGGGCCGCAGATACGCAGTATTTT	CASSPRGAADTQYF	TRBV5-1	-	-	TRBJ2-3
TGTGCCAGCAGCTTACTTGGGGGTCCGACATCTGGGGCCAACGTCCTGACTTTC	CASSLLGGPTSGANVLTF	TRBV7-3	once	-	TRBJ2-6
TGCGCCAGCAGCCAAGATATGGACTTAACCACCGGGGAGCTGTTTTTT	CASSQDMDLTTGELFF	TRBV4-1	few	-	TRBJ2-2
TGTGCCAGTCGACAGGGGCCCCGGGAAGCTTTCTTT	CASRQGPREAFF	TRBV19	-	TRBD1	TRBJ1-1
TGTGCCATCAGTGATGGGGGCCTCAGGGACACTGAAGCTTTCTTT	CAISDGGLRDTEAFF	TRBV10-3	-	-	TRBJ1-1
TGTGCCAGCAGCTTACCCGGGATGGCGGGAGGCGAGCAGTACTTC	CASSLPGMAGGEQYF	TRBV7-9	-	TRBD2	TRBJ2-7
TGTGCCAGCAGTCCGGGACTAGTGGGGGGATTGGAGACCCAGTACTTC	CASSPGLVGGLETQYF	TRBV5-6	-	TRBD2	TRBJ2-5
TGTGCCAGCAGTCCCTGGACAGGCCGGGGGACTGAAGCTTTCTTT	CASSPWTGRGTEAFF	TRBV27	-	TRBD1	TRBJ1-1
TGTGCCAGCAGAGAACAGGGATCTAGCACAGATACGCAGTATTTT	CASREQGSSTDTQYF	TRBV28	-	-	TRBJ2-3
TGTGCCAGCAGTTTCGGGACAGGGGACTACGAGCAGTACTTC	CASSFGTGDYEQYF	TRBV27	-	TRBD1	TRBJ2-7
TGCGCCAGCAGCCAAGGGGGGGAGCTGTTTTTT	CASSQGGELFF	TRBV4-1	-	-	TRBJ2-2
TGTGCCAGCAGTTCGAGGACTAGCGGGAGTCCTTTTTCCGGGGAGCTGTTTTTT	CASSSRTSGSPFSGELFF	TRBV28	-	TRBD2	TRBJ2-2
TGTGCCAGCAGCGTAGAAGGAAAACAGGTGGGGGGCTACACCTTC	CASSVEGKQVGGYTF	TRBV9	-	-	TRBJ1-2
TGTGCCAGCAGCTTCGGACAGTTTGGGCTAGAGCAGTACTTC	CASSFGQFGLEQYF	TRBV5-5	once	-	TRBJ2-7
TGTGCCAGCAGCGTAGTTGGGGGGTCCTACAATGAGCAGTTCTTC	CASSVVGGSYNEQFF	TRBV9	-	-	TRBJ2-1
TGCAGCGTCGCATACAGGGGGCAGGCTAATGAAAAACTGTTTTTT	CSVAYRGQANEKLFF	TRBV29-1	-	TRBD1	TRBJ1-4
TGTGCCAGCAGCCAAAATTGGGGCTCTGGAAACACCATATATTTT	CASSQNWGSGNTIYF	TRBV11-3	-	-	TRBJ1-3
TGCGCCAGCAGCCTCTACCCCCGGACTAGCGGGAGCCTCACCGGGGAGCTGTTTTTT	CASSLYPRTSGSLTGELFF	TRBV4-1	-	TRBD2	TRBJ2-2
TGTGCCAGCAGTGTACAGGGGTTCGGGGCCAACGTCCTGACTTTC	CASSVQGFGANVLTF	TRBV27	-	TRBD1	TRBJ2-6
TGCAGCGTGAGGACAGGGCTGTACTATGGCTACACCTTC	CSVRTGLYYGYTF	TRBV29-1	-	TRBD1	TRBJ1-2
TGCAGCGTTGAGGTCCAGGGGGACCAGCCCCAGCATTTT	CSVEVQGDQPQHF	TRBV29-1	-	TRBD1	TRBJ1-5
TGTGCCATCAGTGAGTCGGGAGGGGATCAGCCCCAGCATTTT	CAISESGGDQPQHF	TRBV10-3	-	-	TRBJ1-5
TGTGCCAGCAGTCTAGGGACAGGCAATCAGCCCCAGCATTTT	CASSLGTGNQPQHF	TRBV27	many	TRBD1	TRBJ1-5
TGCGCCAGCAGCCAAGATGCTCAGAATTCCGGGGAGCTGTTTTTT	CASSQDAQNSGELFF	TRBV4-3	-	-	TRBJ2-2
TGTGCCAGCAGTGTTCTAGCGGGAGGCACAGATACGCAGTATTTT	CASSVLAGGTDTQYF	TRBV6-1	few	TRBD2	TRBJ2-3
TGTGCCACCAGCAGAGGGACAGGGGGCGGATATGGCTACACCTTC	CATSRGTGGGYGYTF	TRBV15	-	TRBD1	TRBJ1-2
TGTGCCAGCAGTCCCAAGGACGCCTCTGGGGCCAACGTCCTGACTTTC	CASSPKDASGANVLTF	TRBV27	-	-	TRBJ2-6
TGTGCCAGCAGTTACTACAGAAAAAAAGGGGAGACCCAGTACTTC	CASSYYRKKGETQYF	TRBV6-6	-	-	TRBJ2-5
TGTGCCAGCAGCCCGGCCCCTTTGGACAGGGCTGCGAACACTGAAGCTTTCTTT	CASSPAPLDRAANTEAFF	TRBV5-6	-	TRBD1	TRBJ1-1
TGCGCCAGCAGCTTGGCCAAGGGCGGGAGGGCCGCTGAGCAGTTCTTC	CASSLAKGGRAAEQFF	TRBV5-1	-	TRBD2	TRBJ2-1
TGTGCCAGCAGTAGACAGGGCTCCTACGAGCAGTACTTC	CASSRQGSYEQYF	TRBV14	once	TRBD1	TRBJ2-7
TGTGCCAGTAGTATAGGGGTGGGACCCTATCAGCCCCAGCATTTT	CASSIGVGPYQPQHF	TRBV19	-	-	TRBJ1-5
TGTGCCTCGAAACCCGGGGGGCCCCCCACAGATACGCAGTATTTT	CASKPGGPPTDTQYF	TRBV10-3	-	-	TRBJ2-3
TGCGCCAGCAGCACCGGGACAGGGCACACCGGGGAGCTGTTTTTT	CASSTGTGHTGELFF	TRBV5-1	-	TRBD1	TRBJ2-2
TGCGCCAGCAGCCAAGGGAGTGGGACAGGGGCGGGTGGCTACACCTTC	CASSQGSGTGAGGYTF	TRBV4-1	-	TRBD1	TRBJ1-2
TGTGCCAGCAGCTTAGGGCAGCTGAACACTGAAGCTTTCTTT	CASSLGQLNTEAFF	TRBV7-9	-	-	TRBJ1-1
TGTGCCAGCATGTTACAGGGTCGTGCCTTCTACGAGCAGTACTTC	CASMLQGRAFYEQYF	TRBV27	-	-	TRBJ2-7
TGTGCCAGCAGCCCCCGACAGGGAGAGGGGCAAGATACGCAGTATTTT	CASSPRQGEGQDTQYF	TRBV9	-	TRBD1	TRBJ2-3
TGTGCCAGCAGTCTCGCAGTCGGACAGCGAGAACAGTACTTC	CASSLAVGQREQYF	TRBV28	-	-	TRBJ2-7
TGTGCCAGCAGCACGAAGGACCCTGGAGCTTTCTTT	CASSTKDPGAFF	TRBV7-9	few	-	TRBJ1-1
TGTGCCAGCAGCTCGACGGATAGCAATCAGCCCCAGCATTTT	CASSSTDSNQPQHF	TRBV7-6	few	-	TRBJ1-5
TGTGCCAGCAGCTTTCCATCGGGCGGCACTGAAGCTTTCTTT	CASSFPSGGTEAFF	TRBV5-6	once	-	TRBJ1-1
TGTGCCATCAGTGAGGAACAAGTAAATCGGTACAATGAGCAGTTCTTC	CAISEEQVNRYNEQFF	TRBV10-3	once	-	TRBJ2-1
TGTGCCAGTAGTGTGACAGGGGGCGAGGGTACCGGGGAGCTGTTTTTT	CASSVTGGEGTGELFF	TRBV19	-	TRBD1	TRBJ2-2
TGTGCCAGCTCACGGGACAGCTCTGGAAACACCATATATTTT	CASSRDSSGNTIYF	TRBV18	-	TRBD1	TRBJ1-3
TGTGCCAGCAGCTCGACTACTGCGCCGCCACCGAACACTGAAGCTTTCTTT	CASSSTTAPPPNTEAFF	TRBV7-6	-	-	TRBJ1-1
TGCAGCGTTGAAGGGACTAGCACAACAGATACGCAGTATTTT	CSVEGTSTTDTQYF	TRBV29-1	-	TRBD2	TRBJ2-3
TGTGCCAGCAGTTTTGGGACTTCTGTCTACAATGAGCAGTTCTTC	CASSFGTSVYNEQFF	TRBV27	-	-	TRBJ2-1
TGTGCCAGCAGTGAACAGGGGGCAAGCTCCTACAATGAGCAGTTCTTC	CASSEQGASSYNEQFF	TRBV9	-	TRBD1	TRBJ2-1
TGTGCCAGCAGCTTGATGAGGGATTGGGAGACCCAGTACTTC	CASSLMRDWETQYF	TRBV5-6	-	-	TRBJ2-5
TGTGCCAGCTCACCTCGGATGGACAGGTCTGACACTGAAGCTTTCTTT	CASSPRMDRSDTEAFF	TRBV18	once	TRBD1	TRBJ1-1
TGTGCCACCAGCAGAGGAGTAGGGGGGGATGAAAAACTGTTTTTT	CATSRGVGGDEKLFF	TRBV15	-	-	TRBJ1-4
TGCGCCAGCAGCCAAGTAGCGAGGATCAACAGCGCCAACACTGAAGCTTTCTTT	CASSQVARINSANTEAFF	TRBV4-1	-	-	TRBJ1-1
TGTGCCAGCAGCCCCACCGGACTAGCAGCGTACGAGCAGTACTTC	CASSPTGLAAYEQYF	TRBV7-9	-	TRBD2	TRBJ2-7
TGTGCCTGGAGTCCCGGACAGGGAACCTACGAGCAGTACTTC	CAWSPGQGTYEQYF	TRBV30	-	TRBD1	TRBJ2-7